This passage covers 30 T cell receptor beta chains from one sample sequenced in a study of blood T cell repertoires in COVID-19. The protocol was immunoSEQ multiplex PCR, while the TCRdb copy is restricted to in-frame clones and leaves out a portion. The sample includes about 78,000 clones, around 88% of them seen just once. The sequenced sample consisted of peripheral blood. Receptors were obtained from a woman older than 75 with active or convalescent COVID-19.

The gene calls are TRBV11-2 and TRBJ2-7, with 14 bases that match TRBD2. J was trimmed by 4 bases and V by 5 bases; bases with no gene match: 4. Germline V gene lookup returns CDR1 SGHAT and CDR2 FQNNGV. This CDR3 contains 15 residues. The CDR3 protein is CASSVTSGRGYEQYF. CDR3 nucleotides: TGTGCCAGCAGCGTGACTAGCGGGAGGGGGTACGAGCAGTACTTC.

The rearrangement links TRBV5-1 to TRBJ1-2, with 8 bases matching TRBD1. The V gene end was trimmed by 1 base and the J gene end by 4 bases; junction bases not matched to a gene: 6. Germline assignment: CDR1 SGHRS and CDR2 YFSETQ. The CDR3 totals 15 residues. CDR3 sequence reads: CASSLTGDRFYGYTF. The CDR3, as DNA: TGCGCCAGCAGCTTGACAGGGGACAGGTTCTATGGCTACACCTTC. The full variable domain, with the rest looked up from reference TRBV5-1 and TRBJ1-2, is KAGVTQTPRYLIKTRGQQVTLSCSPISGHRSVSWYQQTPGQGLQFLFEYFSETQRNKGNFPGRFSGRQFSNSRSEMNVSTLELGDSALYLCASSLTGDRFYGYTFGSGTRLTVV.

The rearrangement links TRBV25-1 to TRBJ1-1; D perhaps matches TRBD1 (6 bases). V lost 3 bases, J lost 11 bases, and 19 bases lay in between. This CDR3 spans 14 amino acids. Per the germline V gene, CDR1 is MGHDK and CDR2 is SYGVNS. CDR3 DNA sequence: TGTGCCAGCAGTGATTCCACAGGGCCTCTGATGGCTTTCTTT. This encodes CASSDSTGPLMAFF. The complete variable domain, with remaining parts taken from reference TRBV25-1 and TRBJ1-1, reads EADIYQTPRYLVIGTGKKITLECSQTMGHDKMYWYQQDPGMELHLIHYSYGVNSTEKGDLSSESTVSRIRTEHFPLTLESARPSHTSQYLCASSDSTGPLMAFFGQGTRLTVV.

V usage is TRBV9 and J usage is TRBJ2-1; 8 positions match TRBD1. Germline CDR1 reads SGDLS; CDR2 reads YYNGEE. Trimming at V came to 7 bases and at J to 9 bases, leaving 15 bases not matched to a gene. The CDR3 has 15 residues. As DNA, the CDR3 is TGTGCCAGCGGGGGGTCCTCAGGGGGCATCGGTGAGCAGTTCTTC. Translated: CASGGSSGGIGEQFF.

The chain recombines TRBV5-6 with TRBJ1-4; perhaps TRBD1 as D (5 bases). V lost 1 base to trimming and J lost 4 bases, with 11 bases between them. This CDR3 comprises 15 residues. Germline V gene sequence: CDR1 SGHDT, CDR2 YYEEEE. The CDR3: CASSLRRQHNEKLFF. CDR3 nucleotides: TGTGCCAGCAGCTTGCGACGACAGCATAATGAAAAACTGTTTTTT.

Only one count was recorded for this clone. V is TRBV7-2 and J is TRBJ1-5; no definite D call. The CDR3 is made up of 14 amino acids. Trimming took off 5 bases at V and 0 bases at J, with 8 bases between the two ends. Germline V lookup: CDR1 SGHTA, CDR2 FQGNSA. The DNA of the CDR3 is TGTGCCAGCAGCCCGGGGAGTAGCAATCAGCCCCAGCATTTT. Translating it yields CASSPGSSNQPQHF. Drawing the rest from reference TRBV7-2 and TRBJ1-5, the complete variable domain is GAGVSQSPSNKVTEKGKDVELRCDPISGHTALYWYRQSLGQGLEFLIYFQGNSAPDKSGLPSDRFSAERTGGSVSTLTIQRTQQEDSAVYLCASSPGSSNQPQHFGDGTRLSIL.

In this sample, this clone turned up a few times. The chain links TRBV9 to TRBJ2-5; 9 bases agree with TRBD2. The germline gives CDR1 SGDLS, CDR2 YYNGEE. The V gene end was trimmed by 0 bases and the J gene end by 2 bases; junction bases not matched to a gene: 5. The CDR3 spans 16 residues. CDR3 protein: CASSVGAGGIQETQYF. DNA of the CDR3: TGTGCCAGCAGCGTAGGTGCGGGAGGGATTCAAGAGACCCAGTACTTC.

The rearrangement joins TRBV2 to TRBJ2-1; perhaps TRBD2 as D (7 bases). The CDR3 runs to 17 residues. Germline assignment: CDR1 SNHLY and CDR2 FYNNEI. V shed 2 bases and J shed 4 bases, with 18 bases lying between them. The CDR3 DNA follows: TGTGCCAGCAGTGAAAAGGGGGGGACGGCGGGATACAATGAGCAGTTCTTC. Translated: CASSEKGGTAGYNEQFF.

The CDR3 DNA sequence: TGTGCCAGCAGTTACTCCAGCGGGAGGGCCGGTAACGAGTATTTT. Its protein product is CASSYSSGRAGNEYF. The J gene is TRBJ2-3, the V gene TRBV6-5, with 10 bases aligning to TRBD2. Germline loops: CDR1 MNHEY, CDR2 SVGAGI. With V trimmed by 0 bases and J by 13 bases, 10 bases remained unmatched. CDR3 length equals 15 residues.

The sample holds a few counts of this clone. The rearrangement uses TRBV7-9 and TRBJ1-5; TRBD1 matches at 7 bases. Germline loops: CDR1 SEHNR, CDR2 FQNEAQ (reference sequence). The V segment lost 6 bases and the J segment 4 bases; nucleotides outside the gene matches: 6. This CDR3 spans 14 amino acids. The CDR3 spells CASSRTGLNQPQHF. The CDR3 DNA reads TGTGCCAGCAGTCGGACAGGTCTGAATCAGCCCCAGCATTTT.

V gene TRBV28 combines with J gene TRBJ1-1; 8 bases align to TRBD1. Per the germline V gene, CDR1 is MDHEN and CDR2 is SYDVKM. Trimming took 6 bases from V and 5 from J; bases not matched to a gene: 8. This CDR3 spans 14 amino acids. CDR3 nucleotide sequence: TGTGCCAGCAGGGAGGACAGGGTCAATACTGAAGCTTTCTTT. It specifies CASREDRVNTEAFF.

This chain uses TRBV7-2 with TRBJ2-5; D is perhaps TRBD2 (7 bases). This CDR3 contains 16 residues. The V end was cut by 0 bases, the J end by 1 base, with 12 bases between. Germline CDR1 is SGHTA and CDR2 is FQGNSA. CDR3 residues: CASSLAFAGAQETQYF. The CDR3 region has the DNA TGTGCCAGCAGCTTAGCATTTGCGGGGGCCCAAGAGACCCAGTACTTC.

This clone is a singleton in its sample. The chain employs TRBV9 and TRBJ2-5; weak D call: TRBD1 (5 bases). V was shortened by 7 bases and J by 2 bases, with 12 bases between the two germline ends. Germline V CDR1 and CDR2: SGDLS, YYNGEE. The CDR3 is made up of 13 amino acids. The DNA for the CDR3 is TGTGCCAGCTCGGTCTCAGGGCAAGAGACCCAGTACTTC. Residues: CASSVSGQETQYF.

The chain's CDR3 is CASSIGTEQYF. The CDR3 DNA follows: TGTGCCAGCAGTATCGGGACTGAGCAGTACTTC. The chain links TRBV6-5 to TRBJ2-7; a weak D match, TRBD2 (6 bases). CDR3 length equals 11 residues. CDR1 MNHEY and CDR2 SVGAGI come from the germline V gene. V was trimmed by 5 bases and J by 7 bases, leaving 9 bases between them.

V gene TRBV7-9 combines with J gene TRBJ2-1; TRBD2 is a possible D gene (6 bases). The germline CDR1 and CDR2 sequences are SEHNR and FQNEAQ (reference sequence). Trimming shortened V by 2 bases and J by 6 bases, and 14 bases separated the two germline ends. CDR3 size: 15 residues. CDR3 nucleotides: TGTGCCAGCAGCTTATGGCGGGATCCCTCCAATGAGCAGTTCTTC. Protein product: CASSLWRDPSNEQFF.

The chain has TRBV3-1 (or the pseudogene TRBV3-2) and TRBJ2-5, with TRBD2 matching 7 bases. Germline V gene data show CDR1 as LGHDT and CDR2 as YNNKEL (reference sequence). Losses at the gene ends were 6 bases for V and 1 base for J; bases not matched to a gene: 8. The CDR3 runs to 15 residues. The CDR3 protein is CASRKGEGTQETQYF. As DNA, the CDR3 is TGTGCCAGCAGGAAAGGGGAGGGAACCCAAGAGACCCAGTACTTC.

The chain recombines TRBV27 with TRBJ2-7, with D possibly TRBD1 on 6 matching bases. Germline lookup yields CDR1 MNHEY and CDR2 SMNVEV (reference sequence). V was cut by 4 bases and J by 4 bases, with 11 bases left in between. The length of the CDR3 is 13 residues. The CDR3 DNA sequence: TGTGCCAGCAGTTATCAACAGGGATACGAGCAGTACTTC. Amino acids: CASSYQQGYEQYF.

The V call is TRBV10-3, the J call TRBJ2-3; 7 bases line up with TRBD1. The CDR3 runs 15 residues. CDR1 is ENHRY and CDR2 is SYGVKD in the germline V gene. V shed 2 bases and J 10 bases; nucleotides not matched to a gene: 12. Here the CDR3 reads CAISETPGQHMPQYF. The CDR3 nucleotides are TGTGCCATCAGTGAGACACCGGGACAGCACATGCCGCAGTATTTT.

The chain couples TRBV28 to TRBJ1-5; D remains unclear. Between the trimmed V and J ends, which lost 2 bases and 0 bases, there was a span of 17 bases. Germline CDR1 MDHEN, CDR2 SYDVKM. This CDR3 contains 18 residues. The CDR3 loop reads CASSLSRSVAYSNQPQHF. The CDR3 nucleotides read TGTGCCAGCAGTTTAAGTCGTTCGGTCGCCTATAGCAATCAGCCCCAGCATTTT. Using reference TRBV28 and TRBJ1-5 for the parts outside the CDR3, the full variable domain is DVKVTQSSRYLVKRTGEKVFLECVQDMDHENMFWYRQDPGLGLRLIYFSYDVKMKEKGDIPEGYSVSREKKERFSLILESASTNQTSMYLCASSLSRSVAYSNQPQHFGDGTRLSIL.

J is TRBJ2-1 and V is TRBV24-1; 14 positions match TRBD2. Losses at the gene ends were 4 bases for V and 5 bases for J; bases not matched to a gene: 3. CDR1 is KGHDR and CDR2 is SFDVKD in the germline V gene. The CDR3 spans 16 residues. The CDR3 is CATSDTGLAGDNEQFF. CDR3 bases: TGTGCCACCAGTGACACGGGACTAGCGGGGGACAATGAGCAGTTCTTC.

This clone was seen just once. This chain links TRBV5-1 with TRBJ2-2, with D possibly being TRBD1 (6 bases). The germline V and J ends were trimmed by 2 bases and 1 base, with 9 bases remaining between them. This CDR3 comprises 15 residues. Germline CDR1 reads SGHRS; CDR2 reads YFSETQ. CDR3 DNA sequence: TGCGCCAGCAGCTTTGACAGGCGGAACACCGGGGAGCTGTTTTTT. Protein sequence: CASSFDRRNTGELFF.

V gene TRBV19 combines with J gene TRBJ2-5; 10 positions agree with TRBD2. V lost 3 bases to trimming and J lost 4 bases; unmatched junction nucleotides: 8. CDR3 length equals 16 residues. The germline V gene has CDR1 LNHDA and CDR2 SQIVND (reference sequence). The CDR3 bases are TGTGCCAGTAGTATCCGAGCGGGGGGGCTCGGAGAGACCCAGTACTTC. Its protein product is CASSIRAGGLGETQYF.

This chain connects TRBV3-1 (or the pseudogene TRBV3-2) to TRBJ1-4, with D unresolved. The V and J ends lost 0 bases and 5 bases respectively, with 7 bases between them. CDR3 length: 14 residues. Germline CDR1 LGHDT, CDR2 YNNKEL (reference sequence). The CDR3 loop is CASSQDTVNEKLFF. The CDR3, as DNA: TGTGCCAGCAGCCAAGATACGGTCAATGAAAAACTGTTTTTT.

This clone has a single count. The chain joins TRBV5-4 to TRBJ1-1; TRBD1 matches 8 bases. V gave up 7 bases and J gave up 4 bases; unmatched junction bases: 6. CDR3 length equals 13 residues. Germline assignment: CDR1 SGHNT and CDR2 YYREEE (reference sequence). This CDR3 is CASQRQGSTEAFF. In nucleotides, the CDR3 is TGTGCCAGCCAACGACAGGGGAGCACTGAAGCTTTCTTT.

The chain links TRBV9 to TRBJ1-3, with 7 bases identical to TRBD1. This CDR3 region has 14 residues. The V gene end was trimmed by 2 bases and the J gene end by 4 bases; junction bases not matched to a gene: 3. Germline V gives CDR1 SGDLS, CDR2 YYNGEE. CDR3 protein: CASSVQGGGNTIYF. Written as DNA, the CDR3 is TGTGCCAGCAGCGTCCAGGGGGGAGGAAACACCATATATTTT. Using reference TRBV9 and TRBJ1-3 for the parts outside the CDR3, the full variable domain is DSGVTQTPKHLITATGQRVTLRCSPRSGDLSVYWYQQSLDQGLQFLIQYYNGEERAKGNILERFSAQQFPDLHSELNLSSLELGDSALYFCASSVQGGGNTIYFGEGSWLTVV.

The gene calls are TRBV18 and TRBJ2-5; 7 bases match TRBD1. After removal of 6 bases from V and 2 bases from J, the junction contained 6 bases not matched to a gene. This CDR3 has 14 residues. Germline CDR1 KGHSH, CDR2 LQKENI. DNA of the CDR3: TGTGCCAGCTCGCCGCCGGGACAGCAAGAGACCCAGTACTTC. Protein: CASSPPGQQETQYF.

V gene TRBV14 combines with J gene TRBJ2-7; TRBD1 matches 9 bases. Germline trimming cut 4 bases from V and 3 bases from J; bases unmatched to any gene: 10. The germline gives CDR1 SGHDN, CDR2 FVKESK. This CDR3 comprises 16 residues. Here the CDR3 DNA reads TGTGCCAGCAGCCGAGTTCCGGGACAGGGAGGCTACGAGCAGTACTTC. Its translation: CASSRVPGQGGYEQYF. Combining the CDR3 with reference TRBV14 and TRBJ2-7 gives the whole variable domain EAGVTQFPSHSVIEKGQTVTLRCDPISGHDNLYWYRRVMGKEIKFLLHFVKESKQDESGMPNNRFLAERTGGTYSTLKVQPAELEDSGVYFCASSRVPGQGGYEQYFGPGTRLTVT.

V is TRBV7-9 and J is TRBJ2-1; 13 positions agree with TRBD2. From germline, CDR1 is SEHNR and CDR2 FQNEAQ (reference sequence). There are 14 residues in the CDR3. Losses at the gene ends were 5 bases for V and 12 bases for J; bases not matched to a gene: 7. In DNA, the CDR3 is TGTGCCAGCAGCAGGACTAGCGGGAGTGAGAGGCAGTTCTTC. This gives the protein CASSRTSGSERQFF.

The CDR3 coding sequence is TGTGCCAGCAGCTTGGGAGGGGACAGGTCAGGGGAGACCCAGTACTTC. Its protein is CASSLGGDRSGETQYF. The chain has TRBV5-4 and TRBJ2-5, with 8 bases that match TRBD1. The CDR3 extends over 16 amino acids. The junction had 9 bases not matched to a gene; V was cut back by 0 bases and J by 5 bases. Per germline, CDR1 SGHNT and CDR2 YYREEE (reference sequence). The full variable domain, its missing parts supplied by reference TRBV5-4 and TRBJ2-5, is ETGVTQSPTHLIKTRGQQVTLRCSSQSGHNTVSWYQQALGQGPQFIFQYYREEENGRGNFPPRFSGLQFPNYSSELNVNALELDDSALYLCASSLGGDRSGETQYFGPGTRLLVL.

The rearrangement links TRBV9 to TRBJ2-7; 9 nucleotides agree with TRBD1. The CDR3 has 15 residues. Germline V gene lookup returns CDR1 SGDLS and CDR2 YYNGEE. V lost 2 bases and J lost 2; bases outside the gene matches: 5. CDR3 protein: CASSVGQGLPYEQYF. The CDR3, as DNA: TGTGCCAGCAGCGTGGGACAGGGTCTCCCCTACGAGCAGTACTTC.